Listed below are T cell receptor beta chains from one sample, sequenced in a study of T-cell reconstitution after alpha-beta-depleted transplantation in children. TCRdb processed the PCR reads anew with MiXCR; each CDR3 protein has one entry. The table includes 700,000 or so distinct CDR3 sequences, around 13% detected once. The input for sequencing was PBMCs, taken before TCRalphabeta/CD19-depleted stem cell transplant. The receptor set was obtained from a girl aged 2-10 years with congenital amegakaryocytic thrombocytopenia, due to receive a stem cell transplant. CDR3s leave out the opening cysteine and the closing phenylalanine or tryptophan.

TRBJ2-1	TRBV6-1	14	ASNPRAGKPYNEQF
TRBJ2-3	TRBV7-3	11	ASSRTATDTQY
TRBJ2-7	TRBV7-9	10	ASRTGFGEQY
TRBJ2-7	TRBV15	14	ATSRGGGQRIYEQY
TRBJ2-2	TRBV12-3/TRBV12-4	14	ASSFRTSWNTGELF
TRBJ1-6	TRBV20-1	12	SAIYPLTGSPLH
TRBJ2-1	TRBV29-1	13	SVGGGRESYNEQF
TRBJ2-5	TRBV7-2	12	ASSKTAYQETQY
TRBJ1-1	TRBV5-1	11	ASSPDLNTEAF
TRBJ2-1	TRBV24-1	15	ATSDAASGDTYNEQF
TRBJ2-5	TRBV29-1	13	SVELSARSWETQY
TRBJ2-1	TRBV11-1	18	ASSPPYTSGAPGSYNEQF
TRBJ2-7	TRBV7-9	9	ASSLGNEQY
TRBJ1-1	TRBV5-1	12	ASSLLGRNTEAF
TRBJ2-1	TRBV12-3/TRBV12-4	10	ASSLLGTIEF
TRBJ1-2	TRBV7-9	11	ASSLEGPSGYT
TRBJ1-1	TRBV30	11	AGTGQVGTEAF
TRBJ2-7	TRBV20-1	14	SARASETPEGYEQY
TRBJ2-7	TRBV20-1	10	SATNRDYEQY
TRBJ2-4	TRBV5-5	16	ASSVYSSGALAKNIQY
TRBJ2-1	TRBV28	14	ASNPGGASSYNEQF
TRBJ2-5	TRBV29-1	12	SVARGAEEETQY
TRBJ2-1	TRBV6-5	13	ASSRPQGGENEQF
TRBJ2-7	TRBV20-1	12	SASDTGTPYEQY
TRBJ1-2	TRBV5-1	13	ASSVWGRENYGYT
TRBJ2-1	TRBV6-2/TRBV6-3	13	ASSPLGGPRNEQF
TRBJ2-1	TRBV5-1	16	ASRGETGGRSSYNEQF
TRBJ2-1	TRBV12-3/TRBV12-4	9	ASGFNNEQF
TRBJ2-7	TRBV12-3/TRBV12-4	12	ASSFSSGSYEQY
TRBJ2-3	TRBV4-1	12	ASSQAQSTDTQY
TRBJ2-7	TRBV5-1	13	ASSSRYGAAFEQY
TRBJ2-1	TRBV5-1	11	ASSLAGDGEQF
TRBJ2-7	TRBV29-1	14	SGGGPGTGKSYEQY
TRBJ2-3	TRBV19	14	ASSITGGAGTDTQY
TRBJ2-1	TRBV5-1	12	ASSLDRMGNEQF
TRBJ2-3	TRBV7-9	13	ASSRVDGGTDTQY
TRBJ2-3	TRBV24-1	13	ATSARGRNTDTQY
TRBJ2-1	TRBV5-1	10	ASSTTSNEQF
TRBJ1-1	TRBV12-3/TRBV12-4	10	ASTLGSAQAF
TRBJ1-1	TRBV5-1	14	ASSLHRGVRNTEAF
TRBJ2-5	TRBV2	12	ASSQEGNKETQY
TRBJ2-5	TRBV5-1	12	ASSLGLASETQY
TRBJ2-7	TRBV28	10	ASTGFPPDTY
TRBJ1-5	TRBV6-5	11	ASSGRVGQPQH
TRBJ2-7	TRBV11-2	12	ASSRLSWGYEQY
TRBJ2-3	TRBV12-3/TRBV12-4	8	ASEVGTQY
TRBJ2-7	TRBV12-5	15	ASGLVVREGYTYEQY
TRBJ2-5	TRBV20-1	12	SATRRLLQETQY
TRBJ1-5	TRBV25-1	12	ASSELGTGKPQH
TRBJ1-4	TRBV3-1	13	ASSQVTATNEKLL
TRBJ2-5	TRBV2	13	ASSEGALYQQTQY
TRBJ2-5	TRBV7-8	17	ASSSSPFLPGRLQETQY